The clone carrying this T cell receptor (beta chain) was picked up a small number of times. Its antigen is still unknown. Per the germline V gene, CDR1 is SGHNT and CDR2 is YYREEE (reference sequence). V was trimmed by 4 bases and J by 0 bases, leaving 17 bases between them. CDR3 size: 17 residues. Produced via immunoSEQ multiplex PCR; TCRdb's table is partial and in-frame only. The sample includes about 64,000 clones, 80% to 90% seen only once; the top ten take 3.8%. The nonmyeloablative bone marrow transplants came from related graft donors, with transient mixed chimerism. Unstimulated Tregs (CD4+CD25+CD127-) and CD4+CD25- non-Tregs were sorted from PBMCs. The data belong to a study of Tregs in tolerant kidney transplant recipients. Broader study findings: Donor-specific Treg expansion exceeded global Treg expansion in tolerant patients, suggesting antigen drive. Biological reproducibility was not directly addressed in this study.

The chain links TRBV5-4 to TRBJ1-5, with no clear D. Source: CD4+ T cells from blood (PBMCs), taken 6 months after the transplant. This receptor was identified in a human patient who received a combined kidney and bone marrow transplant. Some of these T cells may belong to the graft donor. The CDR3 DNA is TGTGCCAGCAGCCCGACCGGCGCGGGCTATAGCAATCAGCCCCAGCATTTT. Its protein product is CASSPTGAGYSNQPQHF.